This T cell receptor beta chain was recorded in a study of blood T cell repertoires in COVID-19 (dated by TCRdb to the early 2020s). General notes on the study: The collaborator samples originated in the United States, Italy and Spain and spanned the acute and convalescent phases of COVID-19. The material from the prospective study consisted of cDNA or gDNA derived from T cells, B-cell-depleted T cells, or PBMCs. Deeply sampled blood TCRbeta repertoires from subjects exposed to, actively infected with, or recovered from COVID-19 were included in the dataset. A freely available public database, intended as a resource for researchers studying the immune response to SARS-CoV-2, is where the repertoires were released. The samples were drawn from the first 160 participants of the ongoing ImmuneRACE study and from 950 to 1,500 subjects provided by 6 global collaborators. The sample metadata nearly always contained a de-identified subject ID, COVID-19 status, age in years and sex. HLA class I and class II types, where available, came from metadata supplied by the sample provider rather than from assay-based typing.

Each collaborating institution followed its own protocols to collect whole blood in K2EDTA tubes. For TCRbeta analysis, collaborators shipped samples in one of three forms: frozen whole blood, isolated PBMCs, or DNA extracted from either of those sample types. What the authors observed across the whole study: The amount of clinical and demographic metadata varied by source and participant and was provided uncurated.

This clone was seen once. What this receptor recognizes is not known. No per-base quality is available; no much larger clone lies one base away. TCRbeta CDR3 regions were amplified from genomic DNA by means of the immunoSEQ Assay, a bias-controlled multiplex PCR. Per the source publication's procedure: The number of nucleated cells in each sample was estimated from the amplification of reference gene primers within the assay. Sequence reads were collapsed and filtered to measure the absolute abundance of every unique TCRbeta CDR3 rearrangement. For each sample, productive Simpson clonality was calculated as the square root of Simpson's diversity index over productive rearrangements. TCRdb's version of the immuneACCESS table is confined to in-frame rearrangements and falls short of the full clone set. An unresolved V gene accounts for under half of the shortfall where checked; the remainder is of unknown origin. The DNA gave D and trimming, while V, J and clone size come from that table. Within this sample are 100,000 to 150,000 clones, with roughly 80% of them counted one time only. The top ten clones comprise about a sixth of the sample.

The source of this sequence is a woman between 45 and 65 years old with acute or convalescent COVID-19. Sequenced material: peripheral blood.

The DNA sequence is as follows: TGCGCCAGCGACCTGGACGGGGGGAACACTGAAGCTTTCTTT. It translates as CASDLDGGNTEAFF. The rearrangement combines TRBV5-1 with TRBJ1-1, and TRBD1 may be the D gene, going by 5 matching bases. In the germline V gene, CDR1 corresponds to SGHRS and CDR2 to YFSETQ. The CDR3 runs 14 amino acids, cysteine and phenylalanine included. Only the CDR3 part of the read is kept: 42 bases, read in frame from the first base. Relative to germline, V is 7 bases shorter and J is 1 base shorter, with 14 bases between their ends.